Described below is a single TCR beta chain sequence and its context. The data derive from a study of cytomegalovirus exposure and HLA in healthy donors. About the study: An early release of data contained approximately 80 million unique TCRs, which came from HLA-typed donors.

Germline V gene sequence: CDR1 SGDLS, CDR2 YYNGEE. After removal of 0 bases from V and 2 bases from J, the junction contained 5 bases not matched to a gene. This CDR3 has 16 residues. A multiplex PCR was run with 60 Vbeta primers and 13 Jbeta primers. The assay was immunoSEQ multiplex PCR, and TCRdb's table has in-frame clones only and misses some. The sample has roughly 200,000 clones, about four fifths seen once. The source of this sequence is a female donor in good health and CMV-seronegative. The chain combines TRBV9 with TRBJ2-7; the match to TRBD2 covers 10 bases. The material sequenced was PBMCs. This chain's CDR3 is CASSVAASGSTYEQYF. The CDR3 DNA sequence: TGTGCCAGCAGCGTAGCGGCTAGCGGGAGCACCTACGAGCAGTACTTC. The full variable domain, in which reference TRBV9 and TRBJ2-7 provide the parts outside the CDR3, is DSGVTQTPKHLITATGQRVTLRCSPRSGDLSVYWYQQSLDQGLQFLIQYYNGEERAKGNILERFSAQQFPDLHSELNLSSLELGDSALYFCASSVAASGSTYEQYFGPGTRLTVT.